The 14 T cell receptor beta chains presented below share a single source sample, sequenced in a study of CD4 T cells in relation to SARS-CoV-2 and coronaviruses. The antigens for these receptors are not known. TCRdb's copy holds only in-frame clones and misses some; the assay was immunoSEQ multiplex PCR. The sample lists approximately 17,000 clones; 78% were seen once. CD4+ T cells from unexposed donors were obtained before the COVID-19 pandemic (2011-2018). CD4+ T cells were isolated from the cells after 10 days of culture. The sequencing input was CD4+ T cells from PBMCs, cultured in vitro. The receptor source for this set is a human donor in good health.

CDR3: CASSKRQGLAELNEQFF. The CDR3 bases are TGTGCCAGCAGCAAAAGGCAGGGGCTAGCGGAACTCAATGAGCAGTTCTTC. This sequence joins TRBV21-1 and TRBJ2-1; the D call of TRBD2 is as the table states it, not checked on the DNA. TRBV21-1 is flagged as a pseudogene. The CDR3 totals 17 residues.

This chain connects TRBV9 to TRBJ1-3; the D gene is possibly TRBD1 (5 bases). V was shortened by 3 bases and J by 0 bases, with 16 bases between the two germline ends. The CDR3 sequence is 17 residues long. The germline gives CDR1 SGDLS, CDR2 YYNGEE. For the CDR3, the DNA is TGTGCCAGCAGCGCCGCCCCCGGTGGGGGCTCTGGAAACACCATATATTTT. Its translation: CASSAAPGGGSGNTIYF. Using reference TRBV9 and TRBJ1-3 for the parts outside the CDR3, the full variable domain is DSGVTQTPKHLITATGQRVTLRCSPRSGDLSVYWYQQSLDQGLQFLIQYYNGEERAKGNILERFSAQQFPDLHSELNLSSLELGDSALYFCASSAAPGGGSGNTIYFGEGSWLTVV.

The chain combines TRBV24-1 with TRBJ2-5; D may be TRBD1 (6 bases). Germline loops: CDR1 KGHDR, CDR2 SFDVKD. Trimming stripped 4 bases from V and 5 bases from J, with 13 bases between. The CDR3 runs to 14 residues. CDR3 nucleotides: TGTGCCACCAGTGACCCCCAGGGGTGGGAGACCCAGTACTTC. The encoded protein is CATSDPQGWETQYF.

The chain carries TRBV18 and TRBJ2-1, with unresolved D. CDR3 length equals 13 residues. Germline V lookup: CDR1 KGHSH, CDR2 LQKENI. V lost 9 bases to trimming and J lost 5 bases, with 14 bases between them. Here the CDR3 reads CASVVGLNNEQFF. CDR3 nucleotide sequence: TGTGCCAGTGTAGTGGGTCTGAACAATGAGCAGTTCTTC.

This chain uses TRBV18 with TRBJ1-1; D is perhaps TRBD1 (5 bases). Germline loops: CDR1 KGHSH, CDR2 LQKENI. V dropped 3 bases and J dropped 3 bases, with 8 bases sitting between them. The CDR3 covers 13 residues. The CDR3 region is CASSPGRDTEAFF. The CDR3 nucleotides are TGTGCCAGCTCACCGGGACGGGACACTGAAGCTTTCTTT.

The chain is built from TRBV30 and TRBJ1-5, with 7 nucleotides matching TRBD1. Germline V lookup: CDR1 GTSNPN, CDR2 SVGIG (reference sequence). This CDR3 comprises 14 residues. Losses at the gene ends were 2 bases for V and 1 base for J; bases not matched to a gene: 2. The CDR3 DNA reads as TGTGCCTGGAGTCGACAGGGCAGCAATCAGCCCCAGCATTTT. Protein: CAWSRQGSNQPQHF.

CDR3 loop: CASSPHRDRARFF. CDR3 in DNA: TGTGCCAGCAGTCCTCACCGGGACAGGGCCAGGTTCTTC. This sequence joins TRBV12-3 or TRBV12-4 and TRBJ2-1, with 9 nucleotides matching TRBD1. This CDR3 has 13 residues. J lost 15 bases, V lost 5 bases, and 11 bases had no gene match.

This chain's CDR3 is CASSLIQDYEQYF. The CDR3 DNA is TGTGCCAGCAGCCTGATTCAAGACTACGAGCAGTACTTC. V is TRBV6-5 and J is TRBJ2-7; D unresolved. CDR1 is MNHEY and CDR2 is SVGAGI in the germline V gene. Trimming stripped 6 bases from V and 3 bases from J, with 12 bases between. The CDR3 length is 13 residues.

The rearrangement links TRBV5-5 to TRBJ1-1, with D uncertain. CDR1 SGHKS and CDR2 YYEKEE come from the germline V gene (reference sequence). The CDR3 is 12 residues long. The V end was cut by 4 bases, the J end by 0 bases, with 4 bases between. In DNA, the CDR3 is TGTGCCAGCAGCCACGTGAACACTGAAGCTTTCTTT. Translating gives CASSHVNTEAFF.

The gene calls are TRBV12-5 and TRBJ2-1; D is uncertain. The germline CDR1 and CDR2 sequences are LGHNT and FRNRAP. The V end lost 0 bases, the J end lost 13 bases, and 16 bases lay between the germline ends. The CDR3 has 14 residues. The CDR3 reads CASGLVNPLGLQFF. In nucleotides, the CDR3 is TGTGCTAGTGGTTTGGTAAATCCCCTCGGTCTTCAGTTCTTC. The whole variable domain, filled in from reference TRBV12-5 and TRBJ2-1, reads DARVTQTPRHKVTEMGQEVTMRCQPILGHNTVFWYRQTMMQGLELLAYFRNRAPLDDSGMPKDRFSAEMPDATLATLKIQPSEPRDSAVYFCASGLVNPLGLQFFGPGTRLTVL.

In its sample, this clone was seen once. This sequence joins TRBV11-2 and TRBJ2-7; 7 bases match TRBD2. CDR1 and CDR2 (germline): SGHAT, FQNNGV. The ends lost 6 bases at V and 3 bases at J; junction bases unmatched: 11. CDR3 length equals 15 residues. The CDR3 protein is CASSVREGLVYEQYF. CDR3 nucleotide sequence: TGTGCCAGCAGTGTAAGGGAGGGCCTCGTCTACGAGCAGTACTTC. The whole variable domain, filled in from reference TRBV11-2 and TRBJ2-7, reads EAGVAQSPRYKIIEKRQSVAFWCNPISGHATLYWYQQILGQGPKLLIQFQNNGVVDDSQLPKDRFSAERLKGVDSTLKIQPAKLEDSAVYLCASSVREGLVYEQYFGPGTRLTVT.

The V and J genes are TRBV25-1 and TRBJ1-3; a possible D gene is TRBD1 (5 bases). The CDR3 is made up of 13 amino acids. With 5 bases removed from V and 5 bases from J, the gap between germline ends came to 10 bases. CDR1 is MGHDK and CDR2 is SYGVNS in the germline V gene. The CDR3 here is CASSQGNRNTIYF. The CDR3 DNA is TGTGCCAGCAGTCAGGGAAATCGAAACACCATATATTTT.

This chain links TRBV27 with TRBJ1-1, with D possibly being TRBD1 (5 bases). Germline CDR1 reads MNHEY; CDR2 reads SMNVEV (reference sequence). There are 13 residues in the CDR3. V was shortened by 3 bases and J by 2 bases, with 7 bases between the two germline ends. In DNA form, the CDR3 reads TGTGCCAGCAGTTTCGGGACTAACACTGAAGCTTTCTTT. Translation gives CASSFGTNTEAFF.

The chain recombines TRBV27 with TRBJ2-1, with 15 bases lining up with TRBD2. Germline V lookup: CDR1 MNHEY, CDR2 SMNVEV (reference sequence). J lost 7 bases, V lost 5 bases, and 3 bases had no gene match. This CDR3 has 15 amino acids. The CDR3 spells CASSPGTSGRNEQFF. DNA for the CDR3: TGTGCCAGCAGTCCGGGGACTAGCGGGAGGAATGAGCAGTTCTTC.